This T cell receptor (beta chain) emerged from a study of cytomegalovirus exposure and HLA in healthy donors. Study-wide results and caveats: The sole available immune exposure information was CMV serostatus.

A multiplex PCR was run with 60 Vbeta primers and 13 Jbeta primers. Generated by immunoSEQ multiplex PCR, the TCRdb table keeps only in-frame clones and is missing some. The table shows around 140,000 clones, with 75% to 80% occurring only once. Trimming removed 3 bases from V and 3 bases from J; junction bases left unmatched: 11. Per the germline V gene, CDR1 is KGHSH and CDR2 is LQKENI. The CDR3 has 16 amino acids. A single count supports this clone. Its antigen is not identified. V and J are TRBV18 and TRBJ2-7; 7 bases are a match to TRBD1. The TCR comes from a male donor in good health and CMV-seronegative. The sequenced sample was PBMCs. This CDR3 is CASSPPGTAVYYEQYF. The CDR3 DNA reads as TGTGCCAGCTCACCCCCGGGGACAGCGGTTTACTACGAGCAGTACTTC.